Listed below are T cell receptor beta chains from one sample, sequenced in a study of blood T cell repertoires in COVID-19. Generated by immunoSEQ multiplex PCR, the TCRdb table keeps only in-frame clones and is missing some. The sample records about 60,000 clones, about 86% being singletons. Sequenced material: peripheral blood. These receptors were obtained from an elderly woman with active COVID-19. The CDR3 runs from the conserved cysteine through the conserved F or W. A D gene is named only where the DNA matches it firmly. Size is omitted from some rows. Given values are once, few, many or a class for expanded clones.

cdr3_aa	cdr3_nt	j_call	v_call	clone_size	d_call
CASSHRTGNYSNQPQHF	TGTGCCAGCTCCCACAGGACAGGGAATTATAGCAATCAGCCCCAGCATTTT	TRBJ1-5	TRBV18	NA	TRBD1
CASSLIGEPQHF	TGTGCCAGCAGTTTAATAGGGGAGCCCCAGCATTTT	TRBJ1-5	TRBV27	few	NA
CASSPLIEQYF	TGTGCCAGCAGCCCCCTTATCGAGCAGTACTTC	TRBJ2-7	TRBV7-9	NA	NA
CASSYDFSGANVLTF	TGTGCCAGCAGTTACGACTTCTCTGGGGCCAACGTCCTGACTTTC	TRBJ2-6	TRBV6-5	NA	NA
CASSQDASSGKQFF	TGTGCCAGCAGCCAAGATGCGTCTAGCGGAAAGCAGTTCTTC	TRBJ2-1	TRBV3-1/TRBV3-2	NA	TRBD2
CASSLRAGGGYEQYF	TGCGCCAGCAGCTTGAGGGCCGGGGGAGGCTACGAGCAGTACTTC	TRBJ2-7	TRBV5-1	NA	NA
CASSENRVGEAFF	TGTGCCAGCAGTGAAAACAGGGTAGGTGAAGCTTTCTTT	TRBJ1-1	TRBV2	NA	NA
CSVDGAGGRETQYF	TGCAGCGTTGACGGAGCGGGGGGGCGAGAGACCCAGTACTTC	TRBJ2-5	TRBV29-1	NA	TRBD2
CASRTSLGETQYF	TGTGCCAGCCGGACTAGCTTGGGGGAGACCCAGTACTTC	TRBJ2-5	TRBV6-5	NA	TRBD2
CASSQTGTTNEKLFF	TGTGCCAGCAGCCAAACAGGAACAACTAATGAAAAACTGTTTTTT	TRBJ1-4	TRBV2	NA	NA
CASSLLGAGGADTQYF	TGTGCCAGCAGTCTCCTCGGGGCGGGGGGAGCAGATACGCAGTATTTT	TRBJ2-3	TRBV6-6	NA	TRBD2
CASSPQTGNSGANVLTF	TGTGCCAGTAGTCCACAGACAGGGAACTCTGGGGCCAACGTCCTGACTTTC	TRBJ2-6	TRBV19	NA	TRBD1
CSVSSGGAASEQFF	TGCAGCGTTTCCAGCGGGGGGGCAGCGAGCGAGCAGTTCTTC	TRBJ2-1	TRBV29-1	NA	TRBD2